This paragraph covers one T cell receptor beta chain sequence. Its cognate antigen has yet to be identified. Base qualities are not at hand, and no much larger clone is one base apart. The data were taken from a study of T-cell memory formation after mild COVID-19 (dated by TCRdb to 2020 to 2023). Regarding the study in general: TCR sequence clusters from the two donors were found to be largely donor specific. The cohort was made up of two young adult volunteers, one female and one male, who were previously healthy. In two donors, T-cell clones that expanded and contracted after mild COVID-19 were followed by sequencing TCRalpha and TCRbeta repertoires longitudinally.

From the cysteine up to the phenylalanine, the CDR3 has a length of 14 residues. This entry keeps only the CDR3 DNA: 42 bases, framed from base 1. V sheds 5 bases and J sheds 4 bases, leaving 12 bases between their ends. CDR1 SGHTA and CDR2 FQGNSA were looked up in the germline V gene. General study outcomes and caveats: SARS-CoV-2 specificity of the second-wave clones peaking on day 37 was not confirmed. Contracting CD4+ clones turned up mainly in the CM and EM memory subsets, whereas EMRA was where CD8+ clones were enriched. The study included only a couple of mild cases, and larger cohorts that include severe cases with pre-infection samples were judged to be necessary. From day 15 to 85, contracting clones showed balanced CD4/CD8 phenotypes, whereas a second wave of clones that expanded from day 15 to 37 leaned towards CD4+. Some responding clones were found in pre-infection memory, which suggests that pre-existing cross-reactive memory T cells took part in the SARS-CoV-2 response.

PBMCs were isolated by Ficoll-Paque density gradient centrifugation. Instrument on record: Illumina NovaSeq 6000. cDNA libraries for TCRalpha and TCRbeta were prepared by 5'RACE using constant-segment primers, with sample barcodes and unique molecular identifiers added. Trizol reagent was used to extract RNA from every sample. Amplification of the libraries took two PCR steps, and the second step added a second sample barcode plus Illumina TruSeq adapters. Libraries were sequenced on an Illumina NovaSeq with 2 x 150 bp paired-end reads. The authors' pipeline ran thus. With migec v1.2.7, reads were demultiplexed and then collapsed into UMI-guided consensus sequences. Using mixcr v2.1.11, the UMI consensuses were aligned to TRA and TRB V and J templates and assembled into clonotypes. Clonotypes were classified as expanded or contracted when called significant by both edgeR and NoisET, with noise models trained on biological replicates. For edgeR calls, the cutoffs were a false discovery rate-adjusted p below 0.01 and a log2 fold-change threshold of 1. PCA with hierarchical clustering of max-normalized trajectories of the 1000 most abundant clonotypes was used as exploratory dynamics analysis. Separately sequenced CD4+ and CD8+ repertoires were used to assign the CD4 or CD8 phenotype of responding clones. Using fastp at Q25 and MiXCR, TCRdb reprocessed the public reads and kept productive beta chains. When rows share a CDR3 protein, they turn into one entry using the most common DNA and genes. In this record, the V and J calls reflect TCRdb's handling and not the investigators' own analysis. The sample profile shows roughly 180,000 distinct CDR3 sequences; less than 20% of them were found once. The ten largest make up around 3.9% of the sample.

This sequence originates from a man younger than 35 who had mild COVID-19 (a few samples of this study predate the infection). The sample titles of this study are shuffled in the database, so cell type and time point are left out; the donor was told from shared clones. The sequence links TRBV7-2 to TRBJ2-1; D gene: possibly TRBD2, on 5 matching bases. Input material: PBMCs or a T cell subset sorted from them (not recorded which). The CDR3 reads CASSTSGSYNEQFF. Read as DNA, the sequence is TGTGCCAGCAGCACAAGCGGTTCTTACAATGAGCAGTTCTTC. Beyond the CDR3, the reference TRBV7-2 and TRBJ2-1 genes provide the residues; the full variable domain reads: GAGVSQSPSNKVTEKGKDVELRCDPISGHTALYWYRQSLGQGLEFLIYFQGNSAPDKSGLPSDRFSAERTGGSVSTLTIQRTQQEDSAVYLCASSTSGSYNEQFFGPGTRLTVL.